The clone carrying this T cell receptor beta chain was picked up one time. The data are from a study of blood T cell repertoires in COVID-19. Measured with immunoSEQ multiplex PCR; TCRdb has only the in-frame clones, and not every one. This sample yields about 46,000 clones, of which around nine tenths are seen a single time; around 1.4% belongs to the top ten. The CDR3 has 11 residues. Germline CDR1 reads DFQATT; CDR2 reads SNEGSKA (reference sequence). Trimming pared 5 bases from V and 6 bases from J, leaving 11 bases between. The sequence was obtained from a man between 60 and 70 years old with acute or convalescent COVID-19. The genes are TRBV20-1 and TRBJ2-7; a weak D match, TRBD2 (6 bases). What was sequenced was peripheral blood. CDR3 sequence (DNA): TGCAGTGCTTTACTAGCAGGCGAGCAGTACTTC. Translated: CSALLAGEQYF.